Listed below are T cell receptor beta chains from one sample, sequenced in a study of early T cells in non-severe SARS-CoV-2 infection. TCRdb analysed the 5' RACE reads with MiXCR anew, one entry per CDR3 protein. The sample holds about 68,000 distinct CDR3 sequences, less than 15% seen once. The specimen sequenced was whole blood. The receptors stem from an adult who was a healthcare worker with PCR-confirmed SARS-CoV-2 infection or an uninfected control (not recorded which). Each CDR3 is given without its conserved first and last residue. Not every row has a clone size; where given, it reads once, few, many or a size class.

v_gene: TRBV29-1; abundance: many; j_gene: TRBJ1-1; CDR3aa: SVLPMNTEAF
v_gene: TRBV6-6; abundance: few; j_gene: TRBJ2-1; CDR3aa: ASREQGGEQF
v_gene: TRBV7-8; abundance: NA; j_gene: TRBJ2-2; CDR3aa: ASSLVFDPAGELF
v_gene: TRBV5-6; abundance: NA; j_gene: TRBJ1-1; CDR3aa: ASSLAGTGAEAF
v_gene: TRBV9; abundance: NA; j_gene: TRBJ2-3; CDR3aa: ASSVVSSDLDTDTQY
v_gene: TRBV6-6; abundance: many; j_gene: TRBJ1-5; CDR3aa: ASSYGWTGSNQPQH
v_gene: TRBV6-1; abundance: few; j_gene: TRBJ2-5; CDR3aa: ASSELAGGPETQY
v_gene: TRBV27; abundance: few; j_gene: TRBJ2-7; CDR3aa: ASSPGQVEGYEQY
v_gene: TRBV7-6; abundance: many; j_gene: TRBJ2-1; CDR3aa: ASSRTGGIYNEQF
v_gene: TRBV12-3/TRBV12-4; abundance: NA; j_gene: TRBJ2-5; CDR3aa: ASSLTGAETQY
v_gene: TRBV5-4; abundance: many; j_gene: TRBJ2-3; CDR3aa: ASSLPGGRDDTQY
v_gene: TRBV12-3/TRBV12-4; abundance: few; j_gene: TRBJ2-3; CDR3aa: ASSSTGATGVAEYTDTQY
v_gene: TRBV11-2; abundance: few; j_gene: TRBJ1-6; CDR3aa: ASQGEGRYNSPLH
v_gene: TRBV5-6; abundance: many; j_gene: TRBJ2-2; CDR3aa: ASTFRGGWRDGELF
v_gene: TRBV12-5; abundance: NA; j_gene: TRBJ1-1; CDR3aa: ASGLVGGDLFEAF
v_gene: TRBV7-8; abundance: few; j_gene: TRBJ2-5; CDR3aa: ASSYPTWAGGTSGDQETQY
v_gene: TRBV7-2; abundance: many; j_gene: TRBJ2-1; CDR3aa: ASSLFLLRDPYNEQF
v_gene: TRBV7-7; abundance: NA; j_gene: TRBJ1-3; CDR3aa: ASSPIRQKGNTIY
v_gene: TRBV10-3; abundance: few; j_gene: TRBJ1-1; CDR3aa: AISESFVAPRGVGTEAF
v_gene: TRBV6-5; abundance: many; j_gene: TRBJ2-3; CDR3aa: ASASGQLTDTQY
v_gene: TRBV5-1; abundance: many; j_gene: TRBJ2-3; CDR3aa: ASSADSGVDTQY
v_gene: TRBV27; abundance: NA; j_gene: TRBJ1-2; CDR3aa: ASSPEAGYGYT
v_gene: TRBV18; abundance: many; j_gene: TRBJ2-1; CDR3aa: ASSPRIAGLNEQF
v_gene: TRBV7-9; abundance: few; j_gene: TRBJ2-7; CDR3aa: ASSLYSYEQY
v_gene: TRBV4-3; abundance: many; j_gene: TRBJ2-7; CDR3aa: ASSQEGGYEQY
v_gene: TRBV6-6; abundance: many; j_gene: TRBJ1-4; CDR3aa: ASSRTGAEEKLF
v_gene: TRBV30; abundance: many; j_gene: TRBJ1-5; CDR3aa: AWSEGHYSNQPQH
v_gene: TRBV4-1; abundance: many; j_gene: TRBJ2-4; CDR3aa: ASSQAVAKNIQY
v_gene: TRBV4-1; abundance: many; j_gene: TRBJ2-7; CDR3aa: ASSQGALGYEQY
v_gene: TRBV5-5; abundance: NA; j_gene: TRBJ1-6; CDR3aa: ASSLWAEASSPLH
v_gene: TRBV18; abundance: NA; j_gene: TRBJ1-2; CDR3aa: ASSPEKNYGYT
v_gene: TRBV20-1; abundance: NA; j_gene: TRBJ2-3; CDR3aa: SAQREASTDTQY
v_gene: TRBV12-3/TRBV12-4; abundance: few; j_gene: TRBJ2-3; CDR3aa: ASRGGGHPSTDTQY
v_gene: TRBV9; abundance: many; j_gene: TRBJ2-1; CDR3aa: ASSKDWTTPK
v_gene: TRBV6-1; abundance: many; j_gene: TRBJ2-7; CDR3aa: ASSVGYEQY
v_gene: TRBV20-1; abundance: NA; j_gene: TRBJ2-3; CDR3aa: SARGGQGRADTQY
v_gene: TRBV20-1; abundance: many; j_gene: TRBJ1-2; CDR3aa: SARDLMEGYT
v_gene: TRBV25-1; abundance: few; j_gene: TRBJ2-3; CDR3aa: ASSAALDTQY
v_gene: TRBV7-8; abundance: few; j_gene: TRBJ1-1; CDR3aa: ASVSPGSSEAF
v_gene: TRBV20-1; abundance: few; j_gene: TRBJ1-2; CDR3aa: SASTGARNYGYT
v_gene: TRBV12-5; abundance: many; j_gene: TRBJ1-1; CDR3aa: ASARVPNTEAF
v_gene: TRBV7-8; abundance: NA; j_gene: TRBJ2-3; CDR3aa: ASSRQVGDTQY
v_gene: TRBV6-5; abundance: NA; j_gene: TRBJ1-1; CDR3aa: ASSYRNGLSF
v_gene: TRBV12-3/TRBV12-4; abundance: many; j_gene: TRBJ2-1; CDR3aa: ASRQVAVGYNEQF
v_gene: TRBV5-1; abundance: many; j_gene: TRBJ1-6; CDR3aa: ASSLAGDNSPLH
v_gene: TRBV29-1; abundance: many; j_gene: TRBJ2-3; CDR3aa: SVEDLAVTDTQY
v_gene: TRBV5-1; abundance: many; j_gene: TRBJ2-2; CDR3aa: ASSHSWGTNTGELF
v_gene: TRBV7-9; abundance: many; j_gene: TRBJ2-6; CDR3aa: ASSSNSGANVLT
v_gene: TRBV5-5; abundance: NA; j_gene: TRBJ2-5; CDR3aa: ASSLELHETQY
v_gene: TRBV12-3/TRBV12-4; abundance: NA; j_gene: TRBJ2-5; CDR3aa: ASRRGTRETQY
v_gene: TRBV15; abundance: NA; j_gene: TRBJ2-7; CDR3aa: ATSRGKRGGTYEQY
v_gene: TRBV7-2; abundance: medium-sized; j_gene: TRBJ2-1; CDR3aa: ASSLERGIGI
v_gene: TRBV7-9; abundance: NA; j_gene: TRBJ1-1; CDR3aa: ASAVNTEAF
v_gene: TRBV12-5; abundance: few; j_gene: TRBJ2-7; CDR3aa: ASGPAGPGMEQY
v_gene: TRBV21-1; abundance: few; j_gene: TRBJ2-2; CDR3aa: ASSISPNGTCGRAGELF
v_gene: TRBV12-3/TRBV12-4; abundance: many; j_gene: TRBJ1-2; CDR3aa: ASSPHAGGLGYGYT